This T cell receptor (beta chain) was profiled in a study of vaccination effects on CD4 cells after COVID-19. Overall study findings and caveats: Infection- and vaccine-induced clones contracted markedly late after vaccination. Sampling in the study covered few convalescent patients and included no early post-infection timepoints.

Sequencing was preceded by expansion of antigen-specific CD4+ T cells with viral peptide pools in the ViraFEST assay. Following an approximately ten-day culture, CD4+ T cells were purified. The vaccine recipients had no prior SARS-CoV-2 infection, with negative nucleocapsid antibodies. Researchers reported culturing over 1.5 million PBMC in each well, adding approximately 9.4 IU/ml IL-2 and 10 ug/ml peptides. With respect to this clone: Its antigen is as yet unknown.

CDR3 length: 15 residues. Trimming removed 5 bases from V and 4 bases from J, with 17 bases in between. The V gene's germline CDR1 is MNHEY and CDR2 SVGEGT. Using immunoSEQ multiplex PCR, the repertoire was profiled, and TCRdb retains in-frame clones only, with some absent. The sample yields under 85,000 clones, approximately 81% seen once. The sample was CD4+ T cells from PBMCs cultured with HCoV-229E spike peptides, taken before COVID-19 vaccination. This sequence originates from a human donor who received a COVID-19 vaccine. The rearrangement joins TRBV6-2 or TRBV6-3 to TRBJ2-5; D may be TRBD2 (5 bases). In nucleotides, the CDR3 is TGTGCCAGCAGTGTGCAATCGCACGAGGGAGAGACCCAGTACTTC. It specifies CASSVQSHEGETQYF.